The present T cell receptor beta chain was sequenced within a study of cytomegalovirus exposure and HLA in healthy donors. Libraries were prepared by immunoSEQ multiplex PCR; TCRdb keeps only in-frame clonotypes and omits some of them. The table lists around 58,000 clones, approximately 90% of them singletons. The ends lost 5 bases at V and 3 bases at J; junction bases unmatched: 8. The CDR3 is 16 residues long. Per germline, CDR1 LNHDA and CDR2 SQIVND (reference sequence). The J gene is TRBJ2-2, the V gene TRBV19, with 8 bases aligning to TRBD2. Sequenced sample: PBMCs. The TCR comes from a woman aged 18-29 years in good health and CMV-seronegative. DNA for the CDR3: TGTGCCAGTAGTCCCGGGACTAGAAGGGACACCGGGGAGCTGTTTTTT. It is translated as CASSPGTRRDTGELFF.